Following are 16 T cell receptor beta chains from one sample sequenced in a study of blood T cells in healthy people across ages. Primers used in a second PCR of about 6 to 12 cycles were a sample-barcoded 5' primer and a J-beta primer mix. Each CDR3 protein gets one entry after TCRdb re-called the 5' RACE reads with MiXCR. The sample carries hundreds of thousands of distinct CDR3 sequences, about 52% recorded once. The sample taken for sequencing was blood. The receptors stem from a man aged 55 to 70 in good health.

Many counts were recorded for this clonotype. CDR3 sequence (DNA): TGTGCCAGCAGCTCCGCGAGGGACTCGGAGACCCAGTACTTC. Residues: CASSSARDSETQYF. The chain links TRBV7-9 to TRBJ2-5, with a possible D match to TRBD2 (6 bases). Trimming removed 4 bases at V and 5 bases at J, with 14 bases between. Germline loops: CDR1 SEHNR, CDR2 FQNEAQ (reference sequence). This CDR3 is built from 14 residues.

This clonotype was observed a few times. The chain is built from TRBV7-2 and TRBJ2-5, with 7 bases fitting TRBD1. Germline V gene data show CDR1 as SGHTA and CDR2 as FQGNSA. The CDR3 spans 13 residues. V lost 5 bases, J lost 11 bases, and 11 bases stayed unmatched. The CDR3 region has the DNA TGTGCCAGCAGCGAAGGAAGGGGGCGTGGGCAGTACTTC. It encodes CASSEGRGRGQYF.

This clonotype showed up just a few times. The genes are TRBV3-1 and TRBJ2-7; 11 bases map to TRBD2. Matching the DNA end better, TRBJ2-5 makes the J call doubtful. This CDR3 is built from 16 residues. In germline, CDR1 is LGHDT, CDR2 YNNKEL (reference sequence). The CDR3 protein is CASSQGSTSGKETQYF. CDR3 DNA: TGTGCCAGCAGCCAAGGTTCGACTAGCGGGAAGGAGACCCAGTACTTC.

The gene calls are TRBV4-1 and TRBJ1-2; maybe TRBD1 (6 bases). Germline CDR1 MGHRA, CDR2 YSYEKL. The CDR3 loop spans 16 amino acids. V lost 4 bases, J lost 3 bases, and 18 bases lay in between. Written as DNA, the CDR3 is TGCGCCAGCAGCCCCGGCCCAGGACAGACCCACTATGGCTACACCTTC. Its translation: CASSPGPGQTHYGYTF.

The CDR3: CASSVAPSSLAGGPGEQFF. CDR3 in DNA: TGTGCCAGCAGCGTAGCCCCTTCCTCGCTAGCGGGGGGCCCAGGTGAGCAGTTCTTC. The chain carries TRBV9 and TRBJ2-1; 11 nucleotides line up with TRBD2. With 0 bases clipped from V and 9 bases from J, the junction kept 17 bases outside the gene matches. The CDR3 has 19 amino acids. Germline-derived CDR1 and CDR2 are SGDLS and YYNGEE.

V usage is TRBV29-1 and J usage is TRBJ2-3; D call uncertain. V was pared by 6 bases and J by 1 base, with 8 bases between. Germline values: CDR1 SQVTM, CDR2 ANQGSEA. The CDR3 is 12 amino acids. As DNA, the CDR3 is TGCAGCGTGAGCACAGGCACAGATACGCAGTATTTT. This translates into CSVSTGTDTQYF.

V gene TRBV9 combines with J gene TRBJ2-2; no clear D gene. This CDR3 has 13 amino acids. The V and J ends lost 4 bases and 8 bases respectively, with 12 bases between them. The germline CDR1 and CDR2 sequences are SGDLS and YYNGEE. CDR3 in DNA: TGTGCCAGCAGCAAAGACGGGTGGGGGGAGCTGTTTTTT. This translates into CASSKDGWGELFF.

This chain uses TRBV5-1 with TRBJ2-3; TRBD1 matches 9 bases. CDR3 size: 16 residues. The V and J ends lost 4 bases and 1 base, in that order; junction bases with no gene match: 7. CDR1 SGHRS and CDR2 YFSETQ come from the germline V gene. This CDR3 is CASSEGTGPGTDTQYF. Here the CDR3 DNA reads TGCGCCAGCAGCGAGGGGACAGGGCCAGGCACAGATACGCAGTATTTT.

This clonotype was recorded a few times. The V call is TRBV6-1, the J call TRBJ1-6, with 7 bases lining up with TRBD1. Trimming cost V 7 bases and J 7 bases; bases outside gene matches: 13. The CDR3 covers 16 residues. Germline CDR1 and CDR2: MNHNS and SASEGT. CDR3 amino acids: CASIRRPGQTNSPLHF. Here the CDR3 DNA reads TGTGCCAGCATTCGACGACCGGGACAGACGAATTCACCCCTCCACTTT.

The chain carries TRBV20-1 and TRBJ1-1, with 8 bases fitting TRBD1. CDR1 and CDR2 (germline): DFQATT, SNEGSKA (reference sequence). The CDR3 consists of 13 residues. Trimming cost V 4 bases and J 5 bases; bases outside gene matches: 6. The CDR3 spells CSATDRAKTEAFF. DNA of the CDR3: TGCAGTGCTACGGACAGGGCTAAGACTGAAGCTTTCTTT.

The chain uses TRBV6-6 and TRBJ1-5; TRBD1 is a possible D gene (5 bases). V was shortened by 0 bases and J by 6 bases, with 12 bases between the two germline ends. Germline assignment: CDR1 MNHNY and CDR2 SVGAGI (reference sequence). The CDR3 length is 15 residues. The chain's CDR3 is CASSYSGAMGQPQHF. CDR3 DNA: TGTGCCAGCAGTTACTCCGGGGCCATGGGTCAGCCCCAGCATTTT.

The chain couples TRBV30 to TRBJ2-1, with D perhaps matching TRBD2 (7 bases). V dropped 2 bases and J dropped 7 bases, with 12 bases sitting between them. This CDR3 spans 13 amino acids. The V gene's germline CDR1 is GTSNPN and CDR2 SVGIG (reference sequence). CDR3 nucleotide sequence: TGTGCCTGGAGTCGGGGGGCCGGGAATGAGCAGTTCTTC. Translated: CAWSRGAGNEQFF.

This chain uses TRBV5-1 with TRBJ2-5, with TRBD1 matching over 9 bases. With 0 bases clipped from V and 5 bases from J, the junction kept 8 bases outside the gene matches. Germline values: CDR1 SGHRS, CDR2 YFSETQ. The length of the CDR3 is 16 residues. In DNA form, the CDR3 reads TGCGCCAGCAGCTTGGCTCCGACCGGGACAGGGGAGACCCAGTACTTC. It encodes CASSLAPTGTGETQYF.

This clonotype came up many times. The DNA of the CDR3 is TGTGCCAGCAGCCCGGGACTAGCGGGAGAGAATGAGCAGTTCTTC. Its translation is CASSPGLAGENEQFF. The rearrangement joins TRBV11-2 to TRBJ2-1, with 14 bases lining up with TRBD2. The CDR3 totals 15 residues. Trimming took 5 bases from V and 7 from J; bases not matched to a gene: 4. Germline-derived CDR1 and CDR2 are SGHAT and FQNNGV. The full variable domain, its missing parts supplied by reference TRBV11-2 and TRBJ2-1, is EAGVAQSPRYKIIEKRQSVAFWCNPISGHATLYWYQQILGQGPKLLIQFQNNGVVDDSQLPKDRFSAERLKGVDSTLKIQPAKLEDSAVYLCASSPGLAGENEQFFGPGTRLTVL.

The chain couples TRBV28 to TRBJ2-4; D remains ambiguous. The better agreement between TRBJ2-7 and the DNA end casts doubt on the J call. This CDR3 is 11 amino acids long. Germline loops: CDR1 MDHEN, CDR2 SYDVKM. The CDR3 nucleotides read TGTGCCAGCAGGGCCGACTACGAGCAGTACTTC. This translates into CASRADYEQYF.

Here the CDR3 reads CSAKLSGNQPQHF. As DNA, the CDR3 is TGCAGCGCCAAATTATCGGGCAATCAGCCCCAGCATTTT. The chain joins TRBV29-1 to TRBJ1-5; the D is unclear. Trimming removed 7 bases at V and 2 bases at J, with 12 bases between. This CDR3 contains 13 residues. CDR1 is SQVTM, CDR2 ANQGSEA, per germline. The full variable domain, rest sourced from reference TRBV29-1 and TRBJ1-5, is SAVISQKPSRDICQRGTSLTIQCQVDSQVTMMFWYRQQPGQSLTLIATANQGSEATYESGFVIDKFPISRPNLTFSTLTVSNMSPEDSSIYLCSAKLSGNQPQHFGDGTRLSIL.